This T cell receptor (beta chain) was sequenced for a study of T-cell memory formation after mild COVID-19. Overall study context: There were largely donor-specific TCR clusters.

Germline V CDR1 and CDR2: MNHEY, SVGEGT. CDR3 size: 13 residues. Between the trimmed V and J ends, which lost 6 bases and 7 bases, there was a span of 12 bases. TCRdb analysed the 5' RACE reads with MiXCR anew, one entry per CDR3 protein. The data show 25,000 to 35,000 distinct CDR3 sequences, approximately 12% seen once. The table lists this clonotype with many counts. Sequencing was done on a sample of PBMCs or a T cell subset sorted from them (not recorded which). The chain recombines TRBV6-2 or TRBV6-3 with TRBJ2-2, with D maybe TRBD2 (5 bases). This sequence was found in an adult woman who had mild COVID-19 (a few samples of this study predate the infection). Cell type and time point are not known. In DNA, the CDR3 is TGTGCCAGCAGGCCTGGAGGTTTCGGGGAGCTGTTTTTT. Its translation: CASRPGGFGELFF.